One T cell receptor (beta chain) is described in this entry. Its recognized antigen is unknown. No quality values exist for individual bases; no much larger clone is one base distant. This entry belongs to a study of OX40 agonist ivuxolimab in advanced cancers. For the wider study: Ivuxolimab, which targeted the costimulatory receptor OX40 (CD134), was an agonistic, fully human IgG2 monoclonal antibody. Intravenous ivuxolimab was administered to patients every 2 weeks at six dose levels: 0.01, 0.1, 0.3, 1.5, 3 and 10 mg/kg. Of the roughly 50 dose-escalation patients, hepatocellular carcinoma was present in 19, melanoma in roughly 15, renal cell carcinoma in 9 and head and neck cancer in 9. In the dose-escalation cohort, 70% to 85% of patients were male, and the mean age was approximately 60 years, with a range of roughly 23 to 85. Patients were allowed to have had prior anti-PD-1, anti-PD-L1 or anti-CTLA-4 therapy, and more than 35% of the dose-escalation patients had been treated with checkpoint inhibitors. Three dose-escalation patients achieved partial responses, one with hepatocellular carcinoma and two with cutaneous melanoma. Peripheral TCRbeta sequencing aimed to test whether ivuxolimab altered TCR sequence diversity and caused clonal T-cell expansion. The paper covers the monotherapy dose-escalation part of the phase I ivuxolimab trial, which included N = 52 patients. Broader findings and caveats from the paper: In partial responders in the 0.1-3.0 mg/kg groups, normalized peripheral clonal expansion was found to be among the lowest, especially among CD8+ T cells. At doses from 0.1 to 3.0 mg/kg, clonal expansion was seen in both CD4+ and CD8+ blood T cells between baseline and week 6. Low levels of normalized T-cell clonal expansion were also seen in some patients who did not respond. After ivuxolimab, expanded clones were on average more numerous among CD8+ T cells than among CD4+ T cells. Which antigens the clonally expanded peripheral T cells were specific for was not determined.

From cysteine to phenylalanine, the CDR3 is 16 amino acids long. Only the CDR3 region is kept as DNA, spanning 48 bases read in frame from base 1. The germline V gene encodes CDR1 LNHNV and CDR2 YYDKDF (reference sequence). The germline V end is reduced by 5 bases and the J end by 6 bases; junction bases left unmatched: 15. Genomic DNA was extracted from sorted cells for sequencing of the TCRbeta CDR3 region. TCRbeta CDR3 regions were sequenced using the immunoSEQ Assay. TCRdb stores this immuneACCESS table with in-frame sequences only. Part of the clones is absent; in the studies checked, under half of the shortfall reflects unresolved V genes, and no reason is known for the rest. The sample records 65,000 to 95,000 clones, roughly 90% of which are singletons. The ten biggest clones cover roughly 0.56% of the sample. The trial excluded patients who had a history of autoimmune disease or who were on systemic immunosuppression. In every dose cohort, peripheral blood was drawn for TCR sequencing at baseline, cycle 4 day 1, and cycle 7 day 1. The samples were drawn from a first-in-human, open-label, multicenter phase I dose-escalation trial of ivuxolimab. Adults with locally advanced or metastatic melanoma, renal cell, hepatocellular, or head and neck squamous cell carcinoma were enrolled in the trial. Before TCR sequencing, CD4+ T cells and CD8+ T cells from peripheral blood were sorted into separate populations.

The sample consisted of CD4+ or CD8+ T cells sorted from blood, taken in a trial of the OX40 agonist ivuxolimab. The V gene is TRBV15 and the J gene is TRBJ2-7, with 8 central nucleotides matching TRBD2. The receptor was isolated from an adult with an advanced solid tumor such as melanoma, head and neck, liver or kidney cancer. The CDR3 reads as follows: CATSRKSRTSRAEQYF. The nucleotide sequence reads TGTGCCACCAGCCGAAAAAGCAGGACTAGCCGCGCCGAGCAGTACTTC.